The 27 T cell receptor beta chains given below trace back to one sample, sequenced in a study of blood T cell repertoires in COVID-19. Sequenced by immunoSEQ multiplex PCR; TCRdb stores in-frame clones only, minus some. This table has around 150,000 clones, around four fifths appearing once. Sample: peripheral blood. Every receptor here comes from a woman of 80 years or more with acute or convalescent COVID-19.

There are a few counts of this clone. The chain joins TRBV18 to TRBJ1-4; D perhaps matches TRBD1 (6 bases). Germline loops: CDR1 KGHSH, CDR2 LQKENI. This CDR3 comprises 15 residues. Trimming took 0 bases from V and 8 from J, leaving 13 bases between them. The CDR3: CASSPPSQGGEKLFF. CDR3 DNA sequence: TGTGCCAGCTCACCACCTTCACAGGGCGGAGAAAAACTGTTTTTT.

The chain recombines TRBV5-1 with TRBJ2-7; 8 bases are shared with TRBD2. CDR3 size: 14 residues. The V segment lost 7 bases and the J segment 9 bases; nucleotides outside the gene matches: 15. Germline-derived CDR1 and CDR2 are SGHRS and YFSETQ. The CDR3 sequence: CASSTGLEDTRQYF. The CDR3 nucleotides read TGCGCCAGCTCGACGGGACTAGAAGATACGAGGCAGTACTTC.

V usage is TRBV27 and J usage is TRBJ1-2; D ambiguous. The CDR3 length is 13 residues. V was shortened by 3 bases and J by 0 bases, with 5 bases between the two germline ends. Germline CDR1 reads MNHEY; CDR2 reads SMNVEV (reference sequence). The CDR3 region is CASSLSSNYGYTF. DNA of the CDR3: TGTGCCAGCAGTTTGAGTTCTAACTATGGCTACACCTTC.

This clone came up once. The CDR3 DNA sequence: TGCAGCGTTGGGACAGGGGCCCTGGGGAATGAGCAGTTCTTC. Protein product: CSVGTGALGNEQFF. The genes are TRBV29-1 and TRBJ2-1, with 9 positions matching TRBD1. The CDR3 length is 14 residues. CDR1 is SQVTM, CDR2 ANQGSEA, per germline. V was pared by 4 bases and J by 7 bases, with 8 bases of the junction left unmatched.

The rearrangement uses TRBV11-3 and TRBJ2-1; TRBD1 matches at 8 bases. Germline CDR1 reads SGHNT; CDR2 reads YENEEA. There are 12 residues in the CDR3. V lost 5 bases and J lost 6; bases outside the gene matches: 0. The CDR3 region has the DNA TGTGCCAGCAGCGGACAGGGCAATGAGCAGTTCTTC. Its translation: CASSGQGNEQFF.

The CDR3 nucleotides are TGTGCCAGCAGCCCCTCCTGGGGGGAGGGGCCCTACGAGCAGTACTTC. It codes for CASSPSWGEGPYEQYF. The chain is built from TRBV3-1 (or the pseudogene TRBV3-2) and TRBJ2-7; TRBD2 matches 7 bases. The length of the CDR3 is 16 residues. From germline, CDR1 is LGHDT and CDR2 YNNKEL (reference sequence). After removal of 4 bases from V and 2 bases from J, the junction contained 11 bases not matched to a gene.

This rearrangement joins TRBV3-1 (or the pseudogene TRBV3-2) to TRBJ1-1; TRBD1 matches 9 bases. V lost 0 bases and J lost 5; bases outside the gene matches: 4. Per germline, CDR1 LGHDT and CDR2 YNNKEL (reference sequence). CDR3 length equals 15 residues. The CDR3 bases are TGTGCCAGCAGCCAAGACTACAGGGGGCAGACTGAAGCTTTCTTT. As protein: CASSQDYRGQTEAFF.

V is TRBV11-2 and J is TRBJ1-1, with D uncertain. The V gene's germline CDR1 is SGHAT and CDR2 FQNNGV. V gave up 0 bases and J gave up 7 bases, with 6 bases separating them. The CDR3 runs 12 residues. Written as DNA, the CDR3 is TGTGCCAGCAGCTTAGAACATTTTGAAGCTTTCTTT. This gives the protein CASSLEHFEAFF.

CDR3 sequence reads: CAWATSGSGGTQYF. The DNA for the CDR3 is TGTGCCTGGGCAACTAGCGGGAGTGGGGGGACCCAGTACTTC. The chain links TRBV30 to TRBJ2-5, with TRBD2 matching 11 bases. The CDR3 consists of 14 residues. The trim removed 5 bases at V and 7 bases at J, leaving 9 bases unmatched. From germline, CDR1 is GTSNPN and CDR2 SVGIG (reference sequence).

The CDR3 reads CASSGDFIAKNIQYF. CDR3 sequence (DNA): TGTGCCAGCAGTGGGGACTTTATAGCCAAAAACATTCAGTACTTC. This chain joins TRBV2 and TRBJ2-4; maybe TRBD2 (6 bases). Germline assignment: CDR1 SNHLY and CDR2 FYNNEI. CDR3 size: 15 residues. Trimming cost V 4 bases and J 0 bases, with 10 bases left between them.

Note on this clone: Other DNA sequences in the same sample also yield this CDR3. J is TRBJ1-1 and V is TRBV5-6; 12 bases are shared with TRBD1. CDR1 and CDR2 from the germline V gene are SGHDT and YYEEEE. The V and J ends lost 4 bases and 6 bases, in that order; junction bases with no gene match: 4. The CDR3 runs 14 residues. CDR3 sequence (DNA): TGTGCCAGCAGCGCACGGGACAGGGGGCCTGAAGCTTTCTTT. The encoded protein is CASSARDRGPEAFF.

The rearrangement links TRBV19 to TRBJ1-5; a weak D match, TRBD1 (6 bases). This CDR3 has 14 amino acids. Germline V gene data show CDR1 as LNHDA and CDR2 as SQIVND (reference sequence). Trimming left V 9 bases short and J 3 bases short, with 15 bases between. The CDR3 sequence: CASKNRDTNQPQHF. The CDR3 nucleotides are TGTGCCAGCAAAAACCGGGACACCAATCAGCCCCAGCATTTT.

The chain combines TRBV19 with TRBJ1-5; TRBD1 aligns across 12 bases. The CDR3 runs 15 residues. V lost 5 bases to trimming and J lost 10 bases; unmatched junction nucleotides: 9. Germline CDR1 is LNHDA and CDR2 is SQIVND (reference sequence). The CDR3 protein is CASSPGQGALFPQHF. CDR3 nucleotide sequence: TGTGCCAGTAGTCCGGGACAGGGGGCCCTGTTTCCCCAGCATTTT.

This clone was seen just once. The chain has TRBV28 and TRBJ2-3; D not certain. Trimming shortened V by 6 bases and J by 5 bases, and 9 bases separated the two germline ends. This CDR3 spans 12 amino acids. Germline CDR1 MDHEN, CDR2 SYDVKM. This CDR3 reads CASSDTRDTQYF. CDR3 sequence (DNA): TGTGCCAGCAGCGACACAAGAGATACGCAGTATTTT. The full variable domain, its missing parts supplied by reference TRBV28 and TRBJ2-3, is DVKVTQSSRYLVKRTGEKVFLECVQDMDHENMFWYRQDPGLGLRLIYFSYDVKMKEKGDIPEGYSVSREKKERFSLILESASTNQTSMYLCASSDTRDTQYFGPGTRLTVL.

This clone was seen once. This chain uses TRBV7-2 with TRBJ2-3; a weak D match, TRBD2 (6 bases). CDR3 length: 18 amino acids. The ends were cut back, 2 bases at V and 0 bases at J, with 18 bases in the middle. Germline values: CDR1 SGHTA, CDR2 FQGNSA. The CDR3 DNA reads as TGTGCCAGCAGCTTAAGTTTGCGGGGCGGGATAAGCACAGATACGCAGTATTTT. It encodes CASSLSLRGGISTDTQYF.

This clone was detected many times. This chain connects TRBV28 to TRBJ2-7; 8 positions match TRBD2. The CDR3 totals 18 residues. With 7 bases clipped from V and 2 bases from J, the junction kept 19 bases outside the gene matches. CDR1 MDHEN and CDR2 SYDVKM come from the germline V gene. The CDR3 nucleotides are TGTGCCAGCACTCAATCTTTCGGGGTTAGCGGGGCTACCTACGAGCAGTACTTC. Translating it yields CASTQSFGVSGATYEQYF.

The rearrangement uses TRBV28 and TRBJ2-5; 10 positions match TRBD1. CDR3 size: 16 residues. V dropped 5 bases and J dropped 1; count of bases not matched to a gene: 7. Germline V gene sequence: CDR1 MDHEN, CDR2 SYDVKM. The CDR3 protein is CASSNRDRGRQETQYF. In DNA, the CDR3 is TGTGCCAGCAGTAACCGGGACAGGGGTCGCCAAGAGACCCAGTACTTC.

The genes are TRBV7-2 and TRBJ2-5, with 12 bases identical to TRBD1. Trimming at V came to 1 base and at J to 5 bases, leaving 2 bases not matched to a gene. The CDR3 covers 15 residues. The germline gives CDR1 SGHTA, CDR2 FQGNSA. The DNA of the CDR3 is TGTGCCAGCAGCTTAGGGGGACAGGGGGCGGAGACCCAGTACTTC. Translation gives CASSLGGQGAETQYF.

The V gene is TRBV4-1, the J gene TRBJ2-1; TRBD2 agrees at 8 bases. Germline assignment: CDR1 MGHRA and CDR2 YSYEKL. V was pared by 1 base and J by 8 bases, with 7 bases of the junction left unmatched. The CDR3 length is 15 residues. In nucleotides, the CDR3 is TGCGCCAGCAGCCAAGTATCGGGAGGGCCCCATGAGCAGTTCTTC. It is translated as CASSQVSGGPHEQFF.

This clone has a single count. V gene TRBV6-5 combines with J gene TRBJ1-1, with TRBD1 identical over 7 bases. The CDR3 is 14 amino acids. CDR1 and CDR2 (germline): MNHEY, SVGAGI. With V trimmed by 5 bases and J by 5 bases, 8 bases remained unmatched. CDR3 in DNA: TGTGCCAGCAGTACCCACAGGGGTAGAACTGAAGCTTTCTTT. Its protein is CASSTHRGRTEAFF.

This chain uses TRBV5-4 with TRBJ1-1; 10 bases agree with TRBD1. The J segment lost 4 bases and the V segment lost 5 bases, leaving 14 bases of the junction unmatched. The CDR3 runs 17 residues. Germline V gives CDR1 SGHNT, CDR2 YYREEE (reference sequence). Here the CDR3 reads CASRISGTGAWATEAFF. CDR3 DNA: TGTGCCAGCAGAATATCCGGGACAGGGGCGTGGGCCACTGAAGCTTTCTTT.

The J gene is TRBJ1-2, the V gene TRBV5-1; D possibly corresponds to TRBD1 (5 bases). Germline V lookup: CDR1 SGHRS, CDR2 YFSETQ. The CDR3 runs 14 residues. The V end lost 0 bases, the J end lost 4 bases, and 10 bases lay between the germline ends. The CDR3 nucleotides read TGCGCCAGCAGCTTGGTACCGGGGGGCTATGGCTACACCTTC. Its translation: CASSLVPGGYGYTF.

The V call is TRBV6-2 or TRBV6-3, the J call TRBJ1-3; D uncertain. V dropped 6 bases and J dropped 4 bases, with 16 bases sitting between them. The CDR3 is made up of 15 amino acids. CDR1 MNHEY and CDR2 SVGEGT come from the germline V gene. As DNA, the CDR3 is TGTGCCAGCAGCTCCACGCGGGTCCGGGGAAACACCATATATTTT. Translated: CASSSTRVRGNTIYF.

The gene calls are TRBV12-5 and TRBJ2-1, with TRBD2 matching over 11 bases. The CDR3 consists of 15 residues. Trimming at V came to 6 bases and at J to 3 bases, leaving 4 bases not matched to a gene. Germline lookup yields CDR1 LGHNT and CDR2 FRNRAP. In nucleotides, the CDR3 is TGTGCTAGTGGCCCAGGGACTAGCGGCTACAATGAGCAGTTCTTC. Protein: CASGPGTSGYNEQFF.

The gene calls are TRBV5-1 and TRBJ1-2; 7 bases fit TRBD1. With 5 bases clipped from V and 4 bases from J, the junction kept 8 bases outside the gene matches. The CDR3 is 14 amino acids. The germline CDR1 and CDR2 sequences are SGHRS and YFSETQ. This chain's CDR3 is CASRSTGDGYGYTF. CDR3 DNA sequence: TGCGCCAGCAGGTCTACAGGGGACGGCTATGGCTACACCTTC.

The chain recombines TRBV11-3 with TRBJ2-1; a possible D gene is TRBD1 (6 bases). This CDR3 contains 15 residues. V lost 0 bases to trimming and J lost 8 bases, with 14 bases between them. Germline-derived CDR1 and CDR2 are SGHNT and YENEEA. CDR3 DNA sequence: TGTGCCAGCAGCTTAGATGGGCAGGGGAACGATGAGCAGTTCTTC. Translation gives CASSLDGQGNDEQFF.

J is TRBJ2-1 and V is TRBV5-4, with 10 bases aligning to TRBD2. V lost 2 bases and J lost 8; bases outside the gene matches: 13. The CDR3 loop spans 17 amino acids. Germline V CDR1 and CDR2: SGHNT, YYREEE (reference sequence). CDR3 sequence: CASSFPRPLAGAYEQFF. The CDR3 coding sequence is TGTGCCAGCAGCTTCCCTAGACCGCTAGCGGGAGCGTATGAGCAGTTCTTC.